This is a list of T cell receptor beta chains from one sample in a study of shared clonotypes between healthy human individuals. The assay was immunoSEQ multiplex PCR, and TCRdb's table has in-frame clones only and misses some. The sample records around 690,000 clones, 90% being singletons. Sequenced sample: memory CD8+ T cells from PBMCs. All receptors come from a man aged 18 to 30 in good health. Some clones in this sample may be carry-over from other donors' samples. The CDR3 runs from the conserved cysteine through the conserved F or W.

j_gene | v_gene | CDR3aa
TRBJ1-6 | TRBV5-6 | CASSSWPGGNSPLHF
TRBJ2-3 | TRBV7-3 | CASSPASGSGTDTQYF
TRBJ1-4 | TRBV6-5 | CASSYSRGLGEKLFF
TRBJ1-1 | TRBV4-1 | CASSQRTGGVTEAFF
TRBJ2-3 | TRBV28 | CASASGLAGVPDTQYF
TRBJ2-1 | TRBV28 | CASGRWGSSRRFF
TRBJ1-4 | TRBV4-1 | CASSQDWPPLWTNEKLFF
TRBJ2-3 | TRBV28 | CASSPSSGVTDTQYF
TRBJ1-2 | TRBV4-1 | CASSQDEGQPGYTF
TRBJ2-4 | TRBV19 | CASSEGWAAKNIQYF
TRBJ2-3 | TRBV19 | CASSRPSGAGDTQYF
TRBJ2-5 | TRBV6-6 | CASSYGTSGRAETQYF
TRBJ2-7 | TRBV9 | CASSPTGTGSYEQYF
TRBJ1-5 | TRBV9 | CASSGGLNQPQHF
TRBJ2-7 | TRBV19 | CASSMDRGSRTYEQYF
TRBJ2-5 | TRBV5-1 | CASSSSGGQETQYF
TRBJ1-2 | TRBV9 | CASSVAGEDYTF
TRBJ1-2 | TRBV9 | CASSVFLSGGERGYTF
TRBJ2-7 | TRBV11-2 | CASSARQGIYEQYF
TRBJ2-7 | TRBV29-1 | CSVELIRDRKQSPGEQYF
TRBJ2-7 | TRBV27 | CASSLQGWEQYF
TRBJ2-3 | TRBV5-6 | CASSFSLTEPAQYF
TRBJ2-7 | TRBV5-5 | CASSLDNSYEQYF
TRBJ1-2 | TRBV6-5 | CASSYSEGHYGYTF
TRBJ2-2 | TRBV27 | CASGNTGELFF
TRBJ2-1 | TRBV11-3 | CASSPSVRNNEQFF
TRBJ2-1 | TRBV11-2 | CASGGSEQFF
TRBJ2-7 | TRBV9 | CASSRGTHFRDEQYF
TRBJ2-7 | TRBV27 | CYSASSRDYEQYF
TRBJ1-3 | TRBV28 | CASSIQGSRSGNTIYF
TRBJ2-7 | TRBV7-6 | CASTLHPASGNSYEQYF
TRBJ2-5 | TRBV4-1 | CASSQEITSGSETQYF
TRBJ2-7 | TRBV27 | CASTPRGGALYEQYF
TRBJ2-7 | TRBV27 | CASSPSIYYEQYF
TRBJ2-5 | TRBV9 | CASSAGIVGGETQYF
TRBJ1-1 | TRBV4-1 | CASSQGPLMNTEAFF
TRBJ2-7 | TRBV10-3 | CAISRAGVGGKEQYF
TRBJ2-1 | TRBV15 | CATSRLPGASYNEQFF
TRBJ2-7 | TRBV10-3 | CAISEPLRSEQYF
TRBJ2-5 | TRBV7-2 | CASSPGLALSETQYF
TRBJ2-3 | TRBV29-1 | CSAVRGFRTDTQYF
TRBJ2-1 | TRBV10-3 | CAAARAPTNEQFF
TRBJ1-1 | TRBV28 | CASSFQGGFTEAFF
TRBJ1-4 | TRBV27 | CASSLSPRGTGGWELFF
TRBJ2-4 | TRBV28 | CASSFWVIGAKNIQYF
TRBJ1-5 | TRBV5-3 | CARSLVGGRNQPQHF
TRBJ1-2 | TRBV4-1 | CASSQDGTPAGYTF